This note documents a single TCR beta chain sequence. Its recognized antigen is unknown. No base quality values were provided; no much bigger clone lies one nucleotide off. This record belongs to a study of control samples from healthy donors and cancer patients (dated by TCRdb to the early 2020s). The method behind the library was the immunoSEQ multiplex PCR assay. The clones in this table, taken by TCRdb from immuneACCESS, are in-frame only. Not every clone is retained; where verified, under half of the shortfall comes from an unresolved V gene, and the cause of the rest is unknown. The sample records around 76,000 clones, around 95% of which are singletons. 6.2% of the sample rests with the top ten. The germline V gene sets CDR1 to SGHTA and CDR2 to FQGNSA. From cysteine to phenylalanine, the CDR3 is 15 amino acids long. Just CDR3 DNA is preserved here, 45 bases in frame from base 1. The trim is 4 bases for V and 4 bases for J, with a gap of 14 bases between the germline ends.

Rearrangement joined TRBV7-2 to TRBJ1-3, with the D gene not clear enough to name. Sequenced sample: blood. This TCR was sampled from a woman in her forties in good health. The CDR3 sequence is CASSSTFTGGNTIYF. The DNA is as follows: TGTGCCAGCAGCTCAACCTTTACTGGCGGAAACACCATATATTTT. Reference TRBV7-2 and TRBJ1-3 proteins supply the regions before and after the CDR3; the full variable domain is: GAGVSQSPSNKVTEKGKDVELRCDPISGHTALYWYRQSLGQGLEFLIYFQGNSAPDKSGLPSDRFSAERTGGSVSTLTIQRTQQEDSAVYLCASSSTFTGGNTIYFGEGSWLTVV.